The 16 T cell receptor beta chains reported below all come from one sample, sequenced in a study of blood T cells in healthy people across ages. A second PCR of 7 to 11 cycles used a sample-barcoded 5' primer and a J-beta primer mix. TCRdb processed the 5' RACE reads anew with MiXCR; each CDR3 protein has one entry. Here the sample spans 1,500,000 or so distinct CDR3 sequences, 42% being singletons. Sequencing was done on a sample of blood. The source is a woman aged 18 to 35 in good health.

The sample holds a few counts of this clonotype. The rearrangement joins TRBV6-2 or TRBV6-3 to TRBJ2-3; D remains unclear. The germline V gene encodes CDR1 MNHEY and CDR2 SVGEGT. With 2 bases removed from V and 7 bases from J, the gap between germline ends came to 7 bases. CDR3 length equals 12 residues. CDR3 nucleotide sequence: TGTGCCAGCAGTTACGAGGCAAATACGCAGTATTTT. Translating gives CASSYEANTQYF.

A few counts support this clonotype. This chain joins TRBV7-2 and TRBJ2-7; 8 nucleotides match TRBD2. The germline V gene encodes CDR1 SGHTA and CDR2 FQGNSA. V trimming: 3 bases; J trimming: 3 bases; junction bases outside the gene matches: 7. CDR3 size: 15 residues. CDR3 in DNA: TGTGCCAGCAGCTTCGGGGGGGGACTAGTCTACGAGCAGTACTTC. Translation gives CASSFGGGLVYEQYF.

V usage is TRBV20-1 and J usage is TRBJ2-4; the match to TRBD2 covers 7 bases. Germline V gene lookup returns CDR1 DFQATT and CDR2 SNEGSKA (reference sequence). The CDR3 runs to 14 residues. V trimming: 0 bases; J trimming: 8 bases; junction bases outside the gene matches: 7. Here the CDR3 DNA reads TGCAGTGCTAGAGATTTTGGGGGGGACGACATTCAGTACTTC. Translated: CSARDFGGDDIQYF.

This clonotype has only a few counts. This CDR3 reads CAISGPGLAGVNEQFF. The DNA for the CDR3 is TGTGCCATCAGTGGACCGGGACTAGCGGGAGTTAATGAGCAGTTCTTC. The V call is TRBV10-3, the J call TRBJ2-1; 14 bases are a match to TRBD2. V shed 4 bases and J 7 bases; nucleotides not matched to a gene: 6. The germline gives CDR1 ENHRY, CDR2 SYGVKD. This CDR3 region has 16 residues.

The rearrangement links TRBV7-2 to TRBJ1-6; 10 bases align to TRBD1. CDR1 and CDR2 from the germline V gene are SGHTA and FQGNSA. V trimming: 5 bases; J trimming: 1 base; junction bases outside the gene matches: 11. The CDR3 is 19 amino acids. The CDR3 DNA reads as TGTGCCAGCAGCCCGCCGACAGGGGGCGTAGGATCCTATAATTCACCCCTCCACTTT. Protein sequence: CASSPPTGGVGSYNSPLHF.

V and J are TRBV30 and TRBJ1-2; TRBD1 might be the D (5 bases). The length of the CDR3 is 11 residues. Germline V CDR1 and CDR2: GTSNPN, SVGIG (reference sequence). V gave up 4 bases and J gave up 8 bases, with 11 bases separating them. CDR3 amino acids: CAWNQGGGYTF. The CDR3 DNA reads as TGTGCCTGGAATCAGGGCGGAGGCTACACCTTC.

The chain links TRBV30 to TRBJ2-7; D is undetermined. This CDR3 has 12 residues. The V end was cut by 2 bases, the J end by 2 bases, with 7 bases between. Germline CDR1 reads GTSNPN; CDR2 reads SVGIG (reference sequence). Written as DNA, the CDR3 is TGTGCCTGGAGTCTCCCCACCTACGAGCAGTACTTC. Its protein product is CAWSLPTYEQYF.

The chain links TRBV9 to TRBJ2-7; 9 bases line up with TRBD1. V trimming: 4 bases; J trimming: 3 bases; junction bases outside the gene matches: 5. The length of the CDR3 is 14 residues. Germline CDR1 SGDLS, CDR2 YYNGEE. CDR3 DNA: TGTGCCAGCAGCCCCAAGACAGGGGGCTACGAGCAGTACTTC. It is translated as CASSPKTGGYEQYF.

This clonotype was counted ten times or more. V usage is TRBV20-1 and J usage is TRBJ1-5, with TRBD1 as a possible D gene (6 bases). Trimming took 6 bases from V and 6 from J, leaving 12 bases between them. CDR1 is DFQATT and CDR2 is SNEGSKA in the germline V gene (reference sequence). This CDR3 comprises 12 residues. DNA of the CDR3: TGCAGTGCGAAAACAGGGAGTCAGCCCCAGCATTTT. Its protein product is CSAKTGSQPQHF.

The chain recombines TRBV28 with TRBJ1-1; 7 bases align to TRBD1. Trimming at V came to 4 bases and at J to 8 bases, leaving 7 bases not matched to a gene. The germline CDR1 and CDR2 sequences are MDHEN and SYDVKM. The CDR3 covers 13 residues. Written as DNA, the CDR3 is TGTGCCAGCAGTTCTGACAGGGTAGGGGAAGCTTTCTTT. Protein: CASSSDRVGEAFF.

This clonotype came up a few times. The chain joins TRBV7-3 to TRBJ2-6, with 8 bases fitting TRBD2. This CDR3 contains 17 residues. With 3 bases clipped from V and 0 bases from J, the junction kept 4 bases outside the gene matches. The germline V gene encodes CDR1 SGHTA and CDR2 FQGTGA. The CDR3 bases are TGTGCCAGCAGCTTTAGCGGGATGGTCTCTGGGGCCAACGTCCTGACTTTC. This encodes CASSFSGMVSGANVLTF.

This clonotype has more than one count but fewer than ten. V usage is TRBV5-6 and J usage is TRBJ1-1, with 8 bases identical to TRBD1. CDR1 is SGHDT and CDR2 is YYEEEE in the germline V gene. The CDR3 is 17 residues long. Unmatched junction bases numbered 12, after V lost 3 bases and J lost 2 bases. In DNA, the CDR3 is TGTGCCAGCAGCTGGAGGACAGGGCGACTGTTAAACACTGAAGCTTTCTTT. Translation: CASSWRTGRLLNTEAFF.

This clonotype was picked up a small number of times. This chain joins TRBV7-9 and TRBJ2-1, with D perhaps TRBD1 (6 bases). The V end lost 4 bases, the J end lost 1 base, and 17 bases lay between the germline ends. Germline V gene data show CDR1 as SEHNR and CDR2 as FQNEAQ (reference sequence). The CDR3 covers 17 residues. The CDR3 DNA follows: TGTGCCAGCAGCTCCAGGCTGGGGGCTAAGTCCTACAATGAGCAGTTCTTC. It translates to CASSSRLGAKSYNEQFF.

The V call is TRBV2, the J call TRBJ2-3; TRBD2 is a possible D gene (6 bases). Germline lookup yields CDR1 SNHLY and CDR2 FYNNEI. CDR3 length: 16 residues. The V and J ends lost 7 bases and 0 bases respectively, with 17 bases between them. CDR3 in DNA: TGTGCCAGCAAAGCCTCCTCTAGCGCGAGCACAGATACGCAGTATTTT. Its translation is CASKASSSASTDTQYF.

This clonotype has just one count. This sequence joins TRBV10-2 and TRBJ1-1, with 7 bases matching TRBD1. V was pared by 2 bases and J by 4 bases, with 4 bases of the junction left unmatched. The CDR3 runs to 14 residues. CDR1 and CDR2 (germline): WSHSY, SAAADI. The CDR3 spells CASSEVGTATEAFF. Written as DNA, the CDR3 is TGCGCCAGCAGTGAGGTTGGGACAGCCACTGAAGCTTTCTTT.

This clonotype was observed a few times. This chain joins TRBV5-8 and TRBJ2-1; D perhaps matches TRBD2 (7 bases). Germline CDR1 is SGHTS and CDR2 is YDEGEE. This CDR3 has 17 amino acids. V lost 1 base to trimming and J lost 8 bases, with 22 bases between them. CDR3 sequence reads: CASSLSAGALPDDEQFF. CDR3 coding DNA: TGTGCCAGCAGCTTGTCCGCGGGGGCTCTTCCCGACGATGAGCAGTTCTTC.